This T cell receptor (beta chain) originates from a study of shared clonotypes between healthy human individuals. Points from the study as a whole: Relative to memory subsets, naive subsets generally showed larger estimated richness.

A word on this clone: The antigen is unknown.

Only in-frame clones appear in the TCRdb table, and some are missing; sequencing was by immunoSEQ multiplex PCR. The sample lists about 1.1 million clones, approximately 78% occurring once. This CDR3 is built from 14 residues. Germline CDR1 is SGHTA and CDR2 is FQGNSA. The ends were cut back, 1 base at V and 3 bases at J, with 9 bases in the middle. The clonotype was recovered from a man younger than 35 in good health. Some clones in this sample may be carry-over from other donors' samples. The chain employs TRBV7-2 and TRBJ2-5; D remains unclear. The sequencing input was memory CD4+ T cells from PBMCs. Subset meaning: CD45RA-negative fraction. The CDR3 DNA is TGTGCCAGCAGCTTAGAGTGGGTGGAAGAGACCCAGTACTTC. Protein: CASSLEWVEETQYF. The full variable domain, its missing parts supplied by reference TRBV7-2 and TRBJ2-5, is GAGVSQSPSNKVTEKGKDVELRCDPISGHTALYWYRQSLGQGLEFLIYFQGNSAPDKSGLPSDRFSAERTGGSVSTLTIQRTQQEDSAVYLCASSLEWVEETQYFGPGTRLLVL.